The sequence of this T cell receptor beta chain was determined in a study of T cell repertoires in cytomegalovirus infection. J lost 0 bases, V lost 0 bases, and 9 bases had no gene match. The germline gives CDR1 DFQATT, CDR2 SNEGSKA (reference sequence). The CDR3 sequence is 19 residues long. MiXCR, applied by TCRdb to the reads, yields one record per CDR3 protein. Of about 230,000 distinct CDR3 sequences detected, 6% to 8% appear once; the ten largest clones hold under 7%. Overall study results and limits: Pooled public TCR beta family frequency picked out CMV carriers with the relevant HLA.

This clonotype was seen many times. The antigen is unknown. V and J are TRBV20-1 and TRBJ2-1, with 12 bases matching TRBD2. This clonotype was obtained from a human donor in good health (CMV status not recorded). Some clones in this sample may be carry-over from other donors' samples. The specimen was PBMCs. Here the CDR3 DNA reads TGCAGTGCTAGAGATCCCCGACTAGCGGGGGACCACTCCTACAATGAGCAGTTCTTC. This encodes CSARDPRLAGDHSYNEQFF.